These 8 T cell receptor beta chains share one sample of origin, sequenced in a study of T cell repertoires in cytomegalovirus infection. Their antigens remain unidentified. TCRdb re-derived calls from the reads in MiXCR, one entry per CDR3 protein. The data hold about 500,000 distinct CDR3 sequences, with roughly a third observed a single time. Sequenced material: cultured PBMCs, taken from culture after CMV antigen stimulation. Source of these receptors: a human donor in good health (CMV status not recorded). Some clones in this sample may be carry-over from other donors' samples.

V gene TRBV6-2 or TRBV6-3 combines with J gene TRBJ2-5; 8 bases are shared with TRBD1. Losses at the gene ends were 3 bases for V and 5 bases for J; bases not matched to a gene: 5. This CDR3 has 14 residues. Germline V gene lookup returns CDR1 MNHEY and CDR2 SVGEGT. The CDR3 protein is CASSYTDRVETQYF. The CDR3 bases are TGTGCCAGCAGTTATACGGACAGGGTCGAGACCCAGTACTTC.

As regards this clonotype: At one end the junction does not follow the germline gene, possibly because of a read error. CDR3 amino acids: CASSSDGIYEQYF. DNA of the CDR3: TGTGCCAGCAGCTCGGACGGCATCTACGAGCAGTACTTC. This rearrangement joins TRBV5-3 to TRBJ2-7; D is unclear. TRBV5-3 is an ORF; its function is uncertain. This CDR3 contains 13 residues.

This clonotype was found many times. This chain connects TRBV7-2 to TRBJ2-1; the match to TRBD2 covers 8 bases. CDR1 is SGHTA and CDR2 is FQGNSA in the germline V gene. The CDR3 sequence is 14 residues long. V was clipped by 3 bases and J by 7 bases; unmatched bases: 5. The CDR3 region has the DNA TGTGCCAGCAGCTTGGGACTAGGGAATAATGAGCAGTTCTTC. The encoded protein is CASSLGLGNNEQFF. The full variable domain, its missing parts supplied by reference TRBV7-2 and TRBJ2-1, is GAGVSQSPSNKVTEKGKDVELRCDPISGHTALYWYRQSLGQGLEFLIYFQGNSAPDKSGLPSDRFSAERTGGSVSTLTIQRTQQEDSAVYLCASSLGLGNNEQFFGPGTRLTVL.

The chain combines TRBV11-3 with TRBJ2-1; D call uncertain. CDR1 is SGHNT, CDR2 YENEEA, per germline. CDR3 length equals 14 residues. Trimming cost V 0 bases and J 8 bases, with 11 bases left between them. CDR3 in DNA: TGTGCCAGCAGCTTAGAGTTGGGCACTGATGAGCAGTTCTTC. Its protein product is CASSLELGTDEQFF.

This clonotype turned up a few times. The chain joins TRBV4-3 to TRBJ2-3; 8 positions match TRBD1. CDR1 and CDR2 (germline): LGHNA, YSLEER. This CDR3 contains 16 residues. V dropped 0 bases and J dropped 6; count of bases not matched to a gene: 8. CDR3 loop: CASSQDFETGDDTQYF. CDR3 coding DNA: TGCGCCAGCAGCCAAGATTTCGAGACAGGGGATGATACGCAGTATTTT.

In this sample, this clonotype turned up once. This CDR3 reads CASSAQGRAYGYTF. The CDR3 DNA reads as TGTGCCAGCAGTGCGCAGGGAAGAGCGTATGGCTACACCTTC. V is TRBV9 and J is TRBJ1-2; perhaps TRBD1 as D (5 bases). The CDR3 runs to 14 residues. Deletions cut 5 bases from V and 5 bases from J, with 16 bases between. Germline CDR1 SGDLS, CDR2 YYNGEE.

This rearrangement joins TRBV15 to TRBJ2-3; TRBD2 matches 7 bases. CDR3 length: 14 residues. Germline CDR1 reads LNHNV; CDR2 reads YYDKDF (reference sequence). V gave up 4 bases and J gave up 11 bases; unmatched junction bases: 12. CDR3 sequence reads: CATSKSTSPPGQYF. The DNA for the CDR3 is TGTGCCACCAGCAAATCGACTAGCCCTCCGGGGCAGTATTTT.

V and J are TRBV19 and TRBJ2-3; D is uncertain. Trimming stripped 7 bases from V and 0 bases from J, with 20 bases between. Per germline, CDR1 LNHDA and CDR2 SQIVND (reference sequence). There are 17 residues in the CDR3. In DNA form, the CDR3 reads TGTGCCAGTACCCCGGGCCGGGTGAGATTAAGCACAGATACGCAGTATTTT. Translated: CASTPGRVRLSTDTQYF.